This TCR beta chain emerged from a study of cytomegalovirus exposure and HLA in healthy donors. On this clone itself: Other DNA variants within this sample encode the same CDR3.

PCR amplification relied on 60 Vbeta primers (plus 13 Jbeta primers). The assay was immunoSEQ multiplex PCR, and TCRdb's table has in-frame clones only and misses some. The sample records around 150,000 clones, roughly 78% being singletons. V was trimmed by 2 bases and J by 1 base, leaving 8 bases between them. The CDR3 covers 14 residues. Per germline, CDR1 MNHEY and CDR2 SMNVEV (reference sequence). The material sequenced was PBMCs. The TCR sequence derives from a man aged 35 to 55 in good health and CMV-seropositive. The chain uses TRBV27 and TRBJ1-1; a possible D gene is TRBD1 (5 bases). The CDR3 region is CASSLGRGNTEAFF. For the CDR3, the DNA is TGTGCCAGCAGTTTAGGGAGGGGGAACACTGAAGCTTTCTTT.